This T cell receptor (beta chain) was captured in a study of vaccination effects on CD4 cells after COVID-19. Turning to the study itself: After the second dose, samples were taken at median day 72.

The protocol was immunoSEQ multiplex PCR, while the TCRdb copy is restricted to in-frame clones and leaves out a portion. The sample has under 80,000 clones, roughly 72% seen once; the top ten hold around 1.2%. The V end was cut by 4 bases, the J end by 6 bases, with 16 bases between. The V gene's germline CDR1 is SGDLS and CDR2 YYNGEE. The CDR3 runs to 15 residues. Antigen-specific CD4+ T cells expanded by the ViraFEST assay with viral peptide pools were then sequenced. Cells that had been cultured for 10 days were the source of isolated CD4+ T cells. Each participant received a vaccine that was either BNT162b2 or mRNA-1273, given as two doses. People in the vaccine group had not been infected with SARS-CoV-2 before, and their nucleocapsid antibodies were negative. In culture with 10 IU/ml IL-2 and about 9.7 ug/ml peptides, PBMC were grown at a few million per well. Half-medium changes using IL-2 medium occurred on days 3 and 7.

About this clone: Its specificity is not known.

The source was CD4+ T cells from PBMCs cultured with HCoV-229E spike peptides, collected after COVID-19 vaccination. This TCR derives from a human donor who received a COVID-19 vaccine. The rearrangement links TRBV9 to TRBJ2-2; no reliable D call. Written as DNA, the CDR3 is TGTGCCAGCAGCCTCTCCCCGAGTCACCCCGGGGAGCTGTTTTTT. Its translation: CASSLSPSHPGELFF.